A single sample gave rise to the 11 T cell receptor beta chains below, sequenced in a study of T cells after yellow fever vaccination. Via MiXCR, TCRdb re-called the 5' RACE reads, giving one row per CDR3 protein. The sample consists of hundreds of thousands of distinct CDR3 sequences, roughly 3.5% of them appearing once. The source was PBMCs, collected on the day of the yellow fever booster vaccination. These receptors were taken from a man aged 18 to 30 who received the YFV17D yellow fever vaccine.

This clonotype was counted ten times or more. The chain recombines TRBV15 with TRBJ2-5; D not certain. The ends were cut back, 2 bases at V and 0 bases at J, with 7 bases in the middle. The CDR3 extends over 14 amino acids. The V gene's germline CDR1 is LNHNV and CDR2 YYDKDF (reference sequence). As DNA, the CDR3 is TGTGCCACCAGCAGACTGGGCTACCAAGAGACCCAGTACTTC. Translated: CATSRLGYQETQYF.

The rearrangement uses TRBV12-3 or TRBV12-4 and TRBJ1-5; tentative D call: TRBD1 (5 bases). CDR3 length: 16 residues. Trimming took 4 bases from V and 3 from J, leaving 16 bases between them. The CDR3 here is CASSWRDGGPNQPQHF. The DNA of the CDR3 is TGTGCCAGCAGTTGGAGAGATGGGGGACCCAATCAGCCCCAGCATTTT.

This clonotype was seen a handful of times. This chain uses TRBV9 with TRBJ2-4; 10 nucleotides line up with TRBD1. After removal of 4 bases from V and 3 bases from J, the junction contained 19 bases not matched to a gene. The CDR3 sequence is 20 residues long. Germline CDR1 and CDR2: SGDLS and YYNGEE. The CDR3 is CASSPPLRDRGRGLKNIQYF. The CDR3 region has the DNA TGTGCCAGCAGCCCCCCTCTACGGGACAGGGGTAGGGGTCTCAAAAACATTCAGTACTTC.

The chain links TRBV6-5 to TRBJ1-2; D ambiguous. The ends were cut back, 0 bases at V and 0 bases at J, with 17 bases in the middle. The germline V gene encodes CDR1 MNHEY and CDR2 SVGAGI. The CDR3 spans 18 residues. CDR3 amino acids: CASSYSSWKRRANYGYTF. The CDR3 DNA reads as TGTGCCAGCAGTTACTCCTCGTGGAAACGACGGGCTAACTATGGCTACACCTTC.

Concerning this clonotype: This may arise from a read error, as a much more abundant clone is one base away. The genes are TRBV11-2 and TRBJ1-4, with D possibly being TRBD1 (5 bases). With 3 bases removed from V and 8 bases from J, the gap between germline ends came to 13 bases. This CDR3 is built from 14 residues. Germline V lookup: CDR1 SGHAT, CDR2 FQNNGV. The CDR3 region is CASSLAGNWEKLFF. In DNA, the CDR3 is TGTGCCAGCAGCTTGGCAGGGAATTGGGAAAAACTGTTTTTT.

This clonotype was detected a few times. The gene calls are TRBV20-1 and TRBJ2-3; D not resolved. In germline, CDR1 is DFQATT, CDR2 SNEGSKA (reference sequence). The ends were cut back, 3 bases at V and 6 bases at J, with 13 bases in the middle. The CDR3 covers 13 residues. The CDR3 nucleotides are TGCAGTGCTAGGGGCCTCGCGGCGGATACGCAGTATTTT. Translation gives CSARGLAADTQYF.

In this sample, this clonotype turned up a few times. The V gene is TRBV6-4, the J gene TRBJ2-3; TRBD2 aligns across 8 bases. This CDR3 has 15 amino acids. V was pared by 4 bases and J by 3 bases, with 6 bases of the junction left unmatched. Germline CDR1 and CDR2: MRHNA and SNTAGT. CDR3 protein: CASSAVAGRTDTQYF. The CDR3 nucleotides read TGTGCCAGCAGTGCTGTAGCGGGGAGGACAGATACGCAGTATTTT.

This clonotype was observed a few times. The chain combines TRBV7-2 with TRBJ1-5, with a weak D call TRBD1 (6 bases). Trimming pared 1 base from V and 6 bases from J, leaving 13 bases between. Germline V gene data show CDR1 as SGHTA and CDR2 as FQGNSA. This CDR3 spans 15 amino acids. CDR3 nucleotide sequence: TGTGCCAGCAGCTTAGGTTGGGGGGCTGGTCAGCCCCAGCATTTT. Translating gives CASSLGWGAGQPQHF.

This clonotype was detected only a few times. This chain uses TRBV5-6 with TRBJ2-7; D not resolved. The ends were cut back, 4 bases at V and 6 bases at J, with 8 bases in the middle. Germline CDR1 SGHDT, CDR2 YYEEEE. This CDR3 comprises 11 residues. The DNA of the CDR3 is TGTGCCAGCAGCAAGTACCCCGAGCAGTACGTC. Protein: CASSKYPEQYV.

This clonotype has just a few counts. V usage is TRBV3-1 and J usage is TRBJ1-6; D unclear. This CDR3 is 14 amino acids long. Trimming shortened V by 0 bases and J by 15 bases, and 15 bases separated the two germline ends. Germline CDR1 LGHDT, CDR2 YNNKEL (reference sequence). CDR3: CASSQEAGRRVLHF. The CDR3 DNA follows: TGTGCCAGCAGCCAAGAGGCGGGCCGCCGAGTCCTCCACTTT.

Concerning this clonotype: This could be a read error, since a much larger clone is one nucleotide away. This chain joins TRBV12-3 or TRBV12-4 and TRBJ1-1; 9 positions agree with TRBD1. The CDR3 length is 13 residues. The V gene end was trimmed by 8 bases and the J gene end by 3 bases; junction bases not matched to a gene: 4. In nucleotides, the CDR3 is TGTGCCAGCGACAGGGGGTCATACACTGAAGCTTTCTTT. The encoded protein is CASDRGSYTEAFF.